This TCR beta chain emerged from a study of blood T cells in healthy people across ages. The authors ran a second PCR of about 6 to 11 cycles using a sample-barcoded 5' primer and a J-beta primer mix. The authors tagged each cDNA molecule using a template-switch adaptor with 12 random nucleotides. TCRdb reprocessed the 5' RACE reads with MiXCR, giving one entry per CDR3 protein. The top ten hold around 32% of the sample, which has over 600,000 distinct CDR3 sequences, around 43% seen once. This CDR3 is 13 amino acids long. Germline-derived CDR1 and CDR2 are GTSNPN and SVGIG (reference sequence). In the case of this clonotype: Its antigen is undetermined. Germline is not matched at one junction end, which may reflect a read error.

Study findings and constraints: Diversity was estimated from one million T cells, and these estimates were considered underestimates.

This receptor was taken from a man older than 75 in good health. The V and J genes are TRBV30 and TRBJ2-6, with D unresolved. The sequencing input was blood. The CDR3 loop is CAWTASGTNVLTF. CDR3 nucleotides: TGTGCCTGGACAGCCTCTGGGACCAACGTCCTGACTTTC. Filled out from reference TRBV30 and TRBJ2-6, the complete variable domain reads SQTIHQWPATLVQPVGSPLSLECTVEGTSNPNLYWYRQAAGRGLQLLFYSVGIGQISSEVPQNLSASRPQDRQFILSSKKLLLSDSGFYLCAWTASGTNVLTFGAGSRLTVL.